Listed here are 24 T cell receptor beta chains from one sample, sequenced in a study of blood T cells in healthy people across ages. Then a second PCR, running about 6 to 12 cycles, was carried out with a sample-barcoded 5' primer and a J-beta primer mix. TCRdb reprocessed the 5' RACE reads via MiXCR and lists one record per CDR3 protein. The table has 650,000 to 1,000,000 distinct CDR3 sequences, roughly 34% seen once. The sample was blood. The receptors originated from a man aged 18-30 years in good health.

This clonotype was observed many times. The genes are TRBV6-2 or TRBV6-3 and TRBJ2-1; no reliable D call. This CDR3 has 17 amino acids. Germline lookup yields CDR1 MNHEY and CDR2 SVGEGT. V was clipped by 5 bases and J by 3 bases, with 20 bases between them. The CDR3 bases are TGTGCCAGCAGTCCCAGCCCGGACGGCCCCATCTACAATGAGCAGTTCTTC. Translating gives CASSPSPDGPIYNEQFF.

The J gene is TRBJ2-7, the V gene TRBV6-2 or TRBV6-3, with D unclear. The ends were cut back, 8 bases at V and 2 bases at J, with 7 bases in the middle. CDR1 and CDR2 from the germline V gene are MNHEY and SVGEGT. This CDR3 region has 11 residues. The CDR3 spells CASLSAYEQYF. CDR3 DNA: TGTGCCAGCTTGTCGGCCTACGAGCAGTACTTC.

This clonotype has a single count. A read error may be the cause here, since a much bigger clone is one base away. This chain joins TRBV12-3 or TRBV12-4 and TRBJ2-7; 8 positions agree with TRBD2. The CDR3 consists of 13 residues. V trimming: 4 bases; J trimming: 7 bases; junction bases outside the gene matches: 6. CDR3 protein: CASSSGTRYEQYF. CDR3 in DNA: TGTGCCAGCAGTTCCGGGACTAGGTATGAGCAGTACTTC.

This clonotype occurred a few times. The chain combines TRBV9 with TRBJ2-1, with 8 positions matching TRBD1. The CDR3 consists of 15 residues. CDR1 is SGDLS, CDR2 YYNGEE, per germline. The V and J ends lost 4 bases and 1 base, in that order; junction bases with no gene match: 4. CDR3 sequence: CASSPDRVSYNEQFF. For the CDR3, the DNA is TGTGCCAGCAGCCCGGACAGGGTTTCCTACAATGAGCAGTTCTTC.

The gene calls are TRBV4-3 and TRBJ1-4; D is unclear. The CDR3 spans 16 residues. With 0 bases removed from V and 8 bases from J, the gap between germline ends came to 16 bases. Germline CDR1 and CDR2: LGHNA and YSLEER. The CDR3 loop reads CASSQDSGIDGEKLFF. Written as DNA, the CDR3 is TGCGCCAGCAGCCAAGATTCGGGGATCGATGGGGAAAAACTGTTTTTT.

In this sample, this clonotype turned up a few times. CDR3 in DNA: TGCAGCGTCCTAGATGGGGAGACTGAAGCTTTCTTT. Translating gives CSVLDGETEAFF. V gene TRBV29-1 combines with J gene TRBJ1-1, with D hard to call. CDR1 and CDR2 from the germline V gene are SQVTM and ANQGSEA. Trimming removed 6 bases at V and 5 bases at J, with 13 bases between. This CDR3 region has 12 residues.

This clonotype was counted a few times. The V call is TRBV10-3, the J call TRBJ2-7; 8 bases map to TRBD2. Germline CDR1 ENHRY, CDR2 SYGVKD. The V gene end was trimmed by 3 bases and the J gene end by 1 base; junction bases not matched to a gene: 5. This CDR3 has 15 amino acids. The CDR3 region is CAISDPGGGSYEQYF. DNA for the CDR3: TGTGCCATCAGTGACCCGGGAGGGGGATCCTACGAGCAGTACTTC.

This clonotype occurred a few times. The CDR3 bases are TGCGCCAGCAGCCAAAGACTGGATAGCAATCAGCCCCAGCATTTT. This sequence encodes CASSQRLDSNQPQHF. The chain links TRBV4-1 to TRBJ1-5; D remains unclear. Germline V gene sequence: CDR1 MGHRA, CDR2 YSYEKL. Trimming pared 2 bases from V and 0 bases from J, leaving 8 bases between. The CDR3 spans 15 residues.

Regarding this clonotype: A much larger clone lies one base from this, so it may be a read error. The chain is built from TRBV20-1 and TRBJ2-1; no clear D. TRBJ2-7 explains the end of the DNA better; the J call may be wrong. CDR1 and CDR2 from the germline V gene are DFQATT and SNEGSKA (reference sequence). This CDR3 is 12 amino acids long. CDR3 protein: CSARARYNEQYF. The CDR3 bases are TGCAGTGCTAGAGCCCGATACAATGAGCAGTACTTC.

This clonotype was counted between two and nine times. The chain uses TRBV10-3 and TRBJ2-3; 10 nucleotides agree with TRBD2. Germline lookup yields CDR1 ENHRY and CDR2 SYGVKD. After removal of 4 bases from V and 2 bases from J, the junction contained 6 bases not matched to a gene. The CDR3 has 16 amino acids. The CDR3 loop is CAISGISGGTTDTQYF. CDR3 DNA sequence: TGTGCCATCAGTGGAATTAGCGGGGGGACCACAGATACGCAGTATTTT.

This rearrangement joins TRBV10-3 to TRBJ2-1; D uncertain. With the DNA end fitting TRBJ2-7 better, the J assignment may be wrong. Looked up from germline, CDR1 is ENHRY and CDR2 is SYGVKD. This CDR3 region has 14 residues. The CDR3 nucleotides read TGTGCCATCAGTGGCGGTGACTCCTACAATGAGCAGTACTTC. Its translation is CAISGGDSYNEQYF.

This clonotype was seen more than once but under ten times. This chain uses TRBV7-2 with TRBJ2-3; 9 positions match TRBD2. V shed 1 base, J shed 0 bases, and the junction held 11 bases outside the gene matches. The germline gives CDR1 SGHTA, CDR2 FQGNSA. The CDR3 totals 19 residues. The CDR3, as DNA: TGTGCCAGCAGCTTAGGTAGTCGGAGCGGGGGGACCAGCACAGATACGCAGTATTTT. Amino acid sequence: CASSLGSRSGGTSTDTQYF. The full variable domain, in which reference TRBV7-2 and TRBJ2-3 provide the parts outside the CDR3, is GAGVSQSPSNKVTEKGKDVELRCDPISGHTALYWYRQSLGQGLEFLIYFQGNSAPDKSGLPSDRFSAERTGGSVSTLTIQRTQQEDSAVYLCASSLGSRSGGTSTDTQYFGPGTRLTVL.

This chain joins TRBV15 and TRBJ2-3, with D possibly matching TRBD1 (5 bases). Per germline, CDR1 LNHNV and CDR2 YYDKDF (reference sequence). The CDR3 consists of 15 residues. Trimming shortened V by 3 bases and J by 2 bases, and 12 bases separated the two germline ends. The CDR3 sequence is CATSSSRGNTDTQYF. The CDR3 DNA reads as TGTGCCACCAGCAGCTCAAGGGGAAACACAGATACGCAGTATTTT.

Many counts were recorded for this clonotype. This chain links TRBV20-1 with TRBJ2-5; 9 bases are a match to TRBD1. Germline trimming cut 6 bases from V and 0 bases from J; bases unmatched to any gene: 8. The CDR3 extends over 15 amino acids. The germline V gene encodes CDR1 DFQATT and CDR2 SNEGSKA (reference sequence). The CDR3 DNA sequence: TGCAGTGCGACACGGGACAGGGAGTACCAAGAGACCCAGTACTTC. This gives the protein CSATRDREYQETQYF.

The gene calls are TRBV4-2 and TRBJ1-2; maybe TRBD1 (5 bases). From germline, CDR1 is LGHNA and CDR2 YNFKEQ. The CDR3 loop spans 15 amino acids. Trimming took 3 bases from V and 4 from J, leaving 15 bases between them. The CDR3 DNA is TGTGCCAGCAGCCAGGCCCCCCCAGGGAGCTATGGCTACACCTTC. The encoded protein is CASSQAPPGSYGYTF.

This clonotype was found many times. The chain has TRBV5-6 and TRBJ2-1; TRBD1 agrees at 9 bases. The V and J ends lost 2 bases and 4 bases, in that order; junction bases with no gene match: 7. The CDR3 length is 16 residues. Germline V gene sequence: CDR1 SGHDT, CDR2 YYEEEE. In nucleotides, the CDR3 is TGTGCCAGCAGCTTCGGACAGGGGCTCGTTTACAATGAGCAGTTCTTC. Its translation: CASSFGQGLVYNEQFF.

The CDR3 sequence is CASSLTDHGFNYGYTF. CDR3 coding DNA: TGTGCCAGCAGTTTGACAGATCACGGTTTTAACTATGGCTACACCTTC. The V gene is TRBV12-3 or TRBV12-4, the J gene TRBJ1-2; possible D gene TRBD1, 5 bases. The V end was cut by 3 bases, the J end by 1 base, with 15 bases between. The CDR3 is made up of 16 amino acids.

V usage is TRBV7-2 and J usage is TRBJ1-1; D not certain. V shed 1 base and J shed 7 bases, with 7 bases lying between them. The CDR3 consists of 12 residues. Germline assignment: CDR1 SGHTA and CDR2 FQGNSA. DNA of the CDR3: TGTGCCAGCAGCTTAGAGTCGGTTGAAGCTTTCTTT. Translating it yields CASSLESVEAFF. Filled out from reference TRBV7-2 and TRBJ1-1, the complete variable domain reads GAGVSQSPSNKVTEKGKDVELRCDPISGHTALYWYRQSLGQGLEFLIYFQGNSAPDKSGLPSDRFSAERTGGSVSTLTIQRTQQEDSAVYLCASSLESVEAFFGQGTRLTVV.

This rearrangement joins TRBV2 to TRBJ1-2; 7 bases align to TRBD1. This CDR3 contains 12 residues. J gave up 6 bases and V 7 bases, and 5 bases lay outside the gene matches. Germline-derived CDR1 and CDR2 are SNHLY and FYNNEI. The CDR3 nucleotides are TGTGCCAGCACCTTCACAGGGGATGGCTACACCTTC. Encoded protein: CASTFTGDGYTF. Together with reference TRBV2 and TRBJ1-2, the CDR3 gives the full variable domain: EPEVTQTPSHQVTQMGQEVILRCVPISNHLYFYWYRQILGQKVEFLVSFYNNEISEKSEIFDDQFSVERPDGSNFTLKIRSTKLEDSAMYFCASTFTGDGYTFGSGTRLTVV.

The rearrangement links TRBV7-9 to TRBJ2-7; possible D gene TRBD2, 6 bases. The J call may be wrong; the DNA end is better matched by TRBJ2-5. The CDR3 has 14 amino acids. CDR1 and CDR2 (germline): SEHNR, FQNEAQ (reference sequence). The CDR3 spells CACGSAGLSGTQYF. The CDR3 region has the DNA TGTGCCTGCGGCTCGGCGGGACTCTCCGGGACCCAGTACTTC.

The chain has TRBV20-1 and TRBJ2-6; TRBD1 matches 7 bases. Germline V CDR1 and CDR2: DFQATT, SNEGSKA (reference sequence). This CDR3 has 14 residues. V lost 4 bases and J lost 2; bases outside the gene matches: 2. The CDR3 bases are TGCAGTGCTATCAGGGGGACTGGGGCCAACGTCCTGACTTTC. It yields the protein CSAIRGTGANVLTF.

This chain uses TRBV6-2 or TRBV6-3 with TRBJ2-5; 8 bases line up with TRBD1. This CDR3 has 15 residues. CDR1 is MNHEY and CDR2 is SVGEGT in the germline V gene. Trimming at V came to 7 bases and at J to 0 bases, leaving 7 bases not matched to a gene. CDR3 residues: CASKVTGEHQETQYF. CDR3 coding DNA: TGTGCCAGCAAGGTGACAGGGGAGCACCAAGAGACCCAGTACTTC.

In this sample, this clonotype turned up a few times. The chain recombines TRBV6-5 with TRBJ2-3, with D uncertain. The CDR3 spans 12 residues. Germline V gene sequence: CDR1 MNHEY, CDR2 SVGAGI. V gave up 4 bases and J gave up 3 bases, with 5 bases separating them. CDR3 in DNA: TGTGCCAGCAGTTCCTGGACAGATACGCAGTATTTT. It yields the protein CASSSWTDTQYF.

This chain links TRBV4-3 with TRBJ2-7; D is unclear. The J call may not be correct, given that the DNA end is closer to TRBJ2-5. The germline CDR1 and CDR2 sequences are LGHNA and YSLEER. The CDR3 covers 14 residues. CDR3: CASSQDLRGGTQYF. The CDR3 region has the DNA TGCGCCAGCAGCCAAGATCTCCGTGGTGGGACCCAGTACTTC.